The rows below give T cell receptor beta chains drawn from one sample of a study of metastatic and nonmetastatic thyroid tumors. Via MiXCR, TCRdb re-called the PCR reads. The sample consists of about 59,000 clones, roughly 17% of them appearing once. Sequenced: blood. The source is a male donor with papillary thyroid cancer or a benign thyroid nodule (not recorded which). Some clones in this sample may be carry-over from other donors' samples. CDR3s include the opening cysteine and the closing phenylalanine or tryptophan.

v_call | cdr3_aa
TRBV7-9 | CASSLEWEYGYTF
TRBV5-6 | CASSLQGHGKTEAFF
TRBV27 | CASSLLGLAGEGVYEQYF
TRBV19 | CASNNRGISTLGYGYTF
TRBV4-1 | CASSQPDRDNYNEQFF
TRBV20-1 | CSASKSNGDGYTF
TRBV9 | CASSQGGSAYEQYF
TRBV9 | CASGTGVSGANVLTF
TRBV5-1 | CASSPSNQGYYEQYF
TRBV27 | CASSPGRQLQETQYF
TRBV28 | CASMGPHTHGGLGEDTQYF
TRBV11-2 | CASSSHRGLGNTIYF
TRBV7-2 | CASSLGRGAGGLETQYF
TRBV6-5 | CASSLAPGQWNSPLHF
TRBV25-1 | CASTAQGNTEAFF
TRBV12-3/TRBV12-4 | CASSPSRTGHGYTF
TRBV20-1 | CSARDVASGGAQEQFF
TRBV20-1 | CSARDARDTSNYGYTF
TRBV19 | CASSIGIGRAYTGELFF
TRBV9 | CASSVGGTAPETQYF
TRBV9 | CASSGDASGGFTNIQYF
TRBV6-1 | CASSRVNTEAFF
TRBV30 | CAWKQSNEQFF
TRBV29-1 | CSVEKAGGGNEQFF
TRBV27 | CASRPQVSTEAFF
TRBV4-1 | CASSQDPELPQHF
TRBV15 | CATSSPLAGAHTGELFF
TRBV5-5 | CASSLLTAQETQYF
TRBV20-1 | CSAAGPGGQDTQYF
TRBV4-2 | CASSQPPEAGDYNEQFF
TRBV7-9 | CASSLSQGYGYTF
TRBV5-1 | CASAPVGGAGDTQYF